The clone carrying this TCR beta chain was seen a handful of times. These data belong to a study of cytomegalovirus exposure and HLA in healthy donors. Germline CDR1 reads MGHRA; CDR2 reads YSYEKL. Deletions cut 0 bases from V and 0 bases from J, with 9 bases between. This CDR3 is built from 15 residues. The primer mix had 60 Vbeta and 13 Jbeta primers. The protocol was immunoSEQ multiplex PCR, while the TCRdb copy is restricted to in-frame clones and leaves out a portion. The top ten clones hold 5% to 5.5% of a sample with 110,000 or so clones, about 78% of them seen once. This sequence originates from a woman aged 25-40 years in good health and CMV-seropositive. The chain combines TRBV4-1 with TRBJ2-7; possible D gene TRBD1, 6 bases. Source material: PBMCs. The CDR3 region is CASSQENRASYEQYF. As DNA, the CDR3 is TGCGCCAGCAGCCAAGAGAACAGGGCCTCCTACGAGCAGTACTTC.